This T cell receptor beta chain is from a study of blood T cell repertoires in COVID-19. This clone has a handful of counts. CDR1 is SGHVS, CDR2 FQNEAQ, per germline. J gave up 2 bases and V 3 bases, and 4 bases lay outside the gene matches. This CDR3 is 14 amino acids long. TCRdb's table, derived via immunoSEQ multiplex PCR, lists solely in-frame clones and lacks some. The table lists under 250,000 clones, around 83% of them singletons. The sequence was obtained from a woman in her thirties or forties with acute COVID-19. Sequencing was performed on PBMCs or T cells enriched from blood (not recorded which). This chain connects TRBV7-8 to TRBJ2-7, with 7 positions matching TRBD1. CDR3 amino acids: CASSLGQGAYEQYF. The CDR3 DNA is TGTGCCAGCAGCTTGGGCCAGGGGGCCTACGAGCAGTACTTC.